This TCR beta chain appears in the sequencing data of a study of T-cell reconstitution after alpha-beta-depleted transplantation in children. This clonotype was observed at least ten times. Trimming removed 0 bases at V and 0 bases at J, with 16 bases between. This CDR3 is built from 18 residues. In germline, CDR1 is SGHTS, CDR2 YDEGEE. TCRbeta library preparation incorporated unique molecular identifiers. TCRdb reanalysed the PCR reads using MiXCR and keeps one entry per CDR3 protein. The table shows over 550,000 distinct CDR3 sequences, with roughly 10% occurring only once. Sequenced material: PBMCs from the stem cell graft donor, taken from the stem cell graft. This receptor was taken from a human donor who donated a stem cell graft to a child with acute myeloid leukemia. This chain links TRBV5-8 with TRBJ1-5, with D possibly TRBD1 on 6 matching bases. The DNA for the CDR3 is TGTGCCAGCAGCTTGGCCGAAACAGGGCCCTATAGCAATCAGCCCCAGCATTTT. Encoded protein: CASSLAETGPYSNQPQHF.